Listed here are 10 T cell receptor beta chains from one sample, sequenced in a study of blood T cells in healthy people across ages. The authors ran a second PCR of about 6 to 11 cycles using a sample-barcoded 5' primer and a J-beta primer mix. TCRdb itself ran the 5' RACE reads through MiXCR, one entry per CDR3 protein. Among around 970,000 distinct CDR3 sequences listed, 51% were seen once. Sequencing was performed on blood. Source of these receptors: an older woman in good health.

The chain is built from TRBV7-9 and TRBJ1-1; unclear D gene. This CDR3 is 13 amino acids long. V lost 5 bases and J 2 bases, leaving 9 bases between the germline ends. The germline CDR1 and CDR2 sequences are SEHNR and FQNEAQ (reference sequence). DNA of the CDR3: TGTGCCAGCAGCATATCTCAAAACACTGAAGCTTTCTTT. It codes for CASSISQNTEAFF.

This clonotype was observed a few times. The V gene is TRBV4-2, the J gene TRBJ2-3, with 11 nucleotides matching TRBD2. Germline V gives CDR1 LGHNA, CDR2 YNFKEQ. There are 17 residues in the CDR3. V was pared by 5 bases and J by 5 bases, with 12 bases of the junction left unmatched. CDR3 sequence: CASSSWTSGFEGDTQYF. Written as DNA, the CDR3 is TGTGCCAGCAGCTCCTGGACTAGCGGGTTCGAAGGAGATACGCAGTATTTT.

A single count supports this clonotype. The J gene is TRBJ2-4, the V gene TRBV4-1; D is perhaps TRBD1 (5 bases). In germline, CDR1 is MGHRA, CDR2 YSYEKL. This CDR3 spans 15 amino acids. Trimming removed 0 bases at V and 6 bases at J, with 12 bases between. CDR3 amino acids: CASSQESRVINIQYF. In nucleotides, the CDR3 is TGCGCCAGCAGCCAAGAGAGCAGGGTAATAAACATTCAGTACTTC.

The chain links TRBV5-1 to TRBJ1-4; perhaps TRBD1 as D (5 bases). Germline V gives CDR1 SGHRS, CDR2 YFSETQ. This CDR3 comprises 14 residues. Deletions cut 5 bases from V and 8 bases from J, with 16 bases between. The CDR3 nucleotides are TGCGCCAGCAGTCCCGAGGGACGAATGGAAAAACTGTTTTTT. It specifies CASSPEGRMEKLFF.

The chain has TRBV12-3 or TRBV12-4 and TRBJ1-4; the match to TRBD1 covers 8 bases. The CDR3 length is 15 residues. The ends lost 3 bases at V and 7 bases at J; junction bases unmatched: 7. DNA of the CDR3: TGTGCCAGCAGTTTTAGACAGGGGAGACTTGAAAAACTGTTTTTT. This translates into CASSFRQGRLEKLFF.

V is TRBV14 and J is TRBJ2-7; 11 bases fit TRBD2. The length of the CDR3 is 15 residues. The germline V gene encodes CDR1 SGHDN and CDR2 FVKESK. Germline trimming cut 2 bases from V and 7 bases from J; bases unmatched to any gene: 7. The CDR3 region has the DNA TGTGCCAGCAGCCAATTTAGCGGGAGGGCTATTGAGCAGTACTTC. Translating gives CASSQFSGRAIEQYF. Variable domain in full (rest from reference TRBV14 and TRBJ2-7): EAGVTQFPSHSVIEKGQTVTLRCDPISGHDNLYWYRRVMGKEIKFLLHFVKESKQDESGMPNNRFLAERTGGTYSTLKVQPAELEDSGVYFCASSQFSGRAIEQYFGPGTRLTVT.

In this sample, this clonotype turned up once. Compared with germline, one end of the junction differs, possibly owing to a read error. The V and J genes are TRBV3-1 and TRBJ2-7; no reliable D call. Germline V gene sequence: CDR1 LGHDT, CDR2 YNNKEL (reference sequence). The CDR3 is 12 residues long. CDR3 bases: TGTACCAGCAGCCCCAAAAGTAGCGAGCAGTACTTC. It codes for CTSSPKSSEQYF.

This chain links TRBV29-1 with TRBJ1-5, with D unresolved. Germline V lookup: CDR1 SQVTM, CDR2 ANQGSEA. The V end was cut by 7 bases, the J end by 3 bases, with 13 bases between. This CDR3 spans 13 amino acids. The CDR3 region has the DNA TGCAGCGCCGTGACTGATTTCAATCAGCCCCAGCATTTT. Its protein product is CSAVTDFNQPQHF.

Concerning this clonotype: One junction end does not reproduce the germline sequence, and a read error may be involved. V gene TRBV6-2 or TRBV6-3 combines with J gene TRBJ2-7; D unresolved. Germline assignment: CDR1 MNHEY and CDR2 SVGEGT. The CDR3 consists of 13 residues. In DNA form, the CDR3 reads TGTGCCAACAGTCCCGGATTCTCCTACGAGCAGTACTTC. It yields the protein CANSPGFSYEQYF.

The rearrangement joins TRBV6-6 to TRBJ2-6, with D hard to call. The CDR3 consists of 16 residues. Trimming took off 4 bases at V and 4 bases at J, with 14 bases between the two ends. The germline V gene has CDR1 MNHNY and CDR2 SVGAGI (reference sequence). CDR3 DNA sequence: TGTGCCAGCAGTTCCTCAACAGTGAAGGGGGCCAACGTCCTGACTTTC. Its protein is CASSSSTVKGANVLTF.